This T cell receptor (beta chain) stems from a study of OX40 agonist ivuxolimab in advanced cancers. Overall study context: People in dose escalation had one of these cancers: hepatocellular carcinoma, melanoma, renal cell or head and neck cancer. The study, taken as a whole, reports: At 0.1 to 3.0 mg/kg, CD4+ and CD8+ blood T cells expanded clonally by week 6. The study found that CD8+ T cells averaged more expanded clones than CD4+.

The CDR3 contains 17 residues. Trimming pared 4 bases from V and 3 bases from J, leaving 21 bases between. Germline CDR1 is MNHEY and CDR2 is SMNVEV (reference sequence). Cycle 7 day 1, cycle 4 day 1, and baseline were the timepoints at which blood was sampled. Using immunoSEQ multiplex PCR, the repertoire was profiled, and TCRdb retains in-frame clones only, with some absent. The sample lists some 60,000 clones; around 83% were seen once. Note on this clone: The antigen remains undetermined.

This clonotype was sampled from an adult with an advanced solid tumor such as melanoma, head and neck, liver or kidney cancer. Sequencing used CD4+ or CD8+ T cells sorted from blood, obtained in a trial of the OX40 agonist ivuxolimab. The V and J genes are TRBV27 and TRBJ1-2; perhaps TRBD1 as D (6 bases). Here the CDR3 DNA reads TGTGCCAGCAGTTCAGGTTTCAGCAGGGGCGTAGACTATGGCTACACCTTC. This codes for CASSSGFSRGVDYGYTF.